The 25 T cell receptor beta chains in this list originate from one sample, sequenced in a study of early T cells in non-severe SARS-CoV-2 infection. Via MiXCR, TCRdb re-called the 5' RACE reads, giving one row per CDR3 protein. This sample has under 25,000 distinct CDR3 sequences, with 4% to 5% found just once. The sequenced material came from whole blood. The receptors stem from an adult who was a healthcare worker with PCR-confirmed SARS-CoV-2 infection or an uninfected control (not recorded which).

This chain joins TRBV7-9 and TRBJ2-5, with no clear D. Trimming took 3 bases from V and 4 from J, leaving 12 bases between them. CDR1 and CDR2 (germline): SEHNR, FQNEAQ (reference sequence). The CDR3 covers 14 residues. The CDR3 bases are TGTGCCAGCAGCTTTGAGGCGGCACCAGAGACCCAGTACTTC. This encodes CASSFEAAPETQYF.

This clonotype was counted ten times or more. The chain uses TRBV5-5 and TRBJ1-2; D is unclear. Germline V lookup: CDR1 SGHKS, CDR2 YYEKEE (reference sequence). The CDR3 spans 13 residues. The germline V and J ends were trimmed by 4 bases and 8 bases, with 15 bases remaining between them. The DNA of the CDR3 is TGTGCCAGCAGCGCACGGACGGCCGAAGGCTACACCTTC. It yields the protein CASSARTAEGYTF. The full variable domain, its missing parts supplied by reference TRBV5-5 and TRBJ1-2, is DAGVTQSPTHLIKTRGQQVTLRCSPISGHKSVSWYQQVLGQGPQFIFQYYEKEERGRGNFPDRFSARQFPNYSSELNVNALLLGDSALYLCASSARTAEGYTFGSGTRLTVV.

This clonotype was seen repeatedly, ten times or more. CDR3 loop: CASSRGQNSPLHF. CDR3 in DNA: TGTGCCAGCAGCCGGGGACAGAATTCACCCCTCCACTTT. The gene calls are TRBV3-1 and TRBJ1-6; TRBD1 aligns across 7 bases. This CDR3 region has 13 residues. Germline CDR1 reads LGHDT; CDR2 reads YNNKEL (reference sequence). The V segment lost 4 bases and the J segment 7 bases; nucleotides outside the gene matches: 1.

The sample holds a few counts of this clonotype. The genes are TRBV7-2 and TRBJ1-5, with D possibly TRBD1 on 6 matching bases. The V gene's germline CDR1 is SGHTA and CDR2 FQGNSA. Trimming shortened V by 2 bases and J by 0 bases, and 11 bases separated the two germline ends. CDR3 length: 16 residues. The DNA for the CDR3 is TGTGCCAGCAGCTTATGGGGGGCGTATAGCAATCAGCCCCAGCATTTT. This translates into CASSLWGAYSNQPQHF.

This clonotype appeared many times. The V gene is TRBV24-1, the J gene TRBJ2-1, with D uncertain. V lost 1 base, J lost 7 bases, and 19 bases lay in between. Germline lookup yields CDR1 KGHDR and CDR2 SFDVKD. The CDR3 totals 17 residues. CDR3 amino acids: CATSDFVRAGSINEQFF. CDR3 DNA sequence: TGTGCCACCAGTGATTTCGTTAGGGCAGGCTCGATAAATGAGCAGTTCTTC.

This clonotype was detected ten times or more. The V call is TRBV12-3 or TRBV12-4, the J call TRBJ1-3, with 8 bases fitting TRBD1. The J segment lost 0 bases and the V segment lost 5 bases, leaving 9 bases of the junction unmatched. The CDR3 loop spans 17 amino acids. The DNA of the CDR3 is TGTGCCAGCAGTCCATCGACAGGGGCCTTCTCTGGAAACACCATATATTTT. Translated: CASSPSTGAFSGNTIYF.

This clonotype was seen at least ten times. The chain is built from TRBV11-1 and TRBJ2-4; D gene unclear. This CDR3 is built from 17 residues. The germline gives CDR1 SGHAT, CDR2 FQDESV (reference sequence). Deletions cut 1 base from V and 0 bases from J, with 13 bases between. The CDR3: CASSLVASSIAKNIQYF. The CDR3 DNA sequence: TGTGCCAGCAGCTTAGTGGCCAGTTCCATAGCCAAAAACATTCAGTACTTC. Full variable domain (rest looked up from reference TRBV11-1 and TRBJ2-4): EAEVAQSPRYKITEKSQAVAFWCDPISGHATLYWYRQILGQGPELLVQFQDESVVDDSQLPKDRFSAERLKGVDSTLKIQPAELGDSAMYLCASSLVASSIAKNIQYFGAGTRLSVL.

This clonotype was detected ten times or more. V gene TRBV20-1 combines with J gene TRBJ2-5, with D uncertain. CDR3 length: 13 residues. V lost 1 base and J lost 5, with 11 bases in between. Germline V gene sequence: CDR1 DFQATT, CDR2 SNEGSKA (reference sequence). DNA for the CDR3: TGCAGTGCTAGAGCTGGGTTGGTGGAGACCCAGTACTTC. Translation: CSARAGLVETQYF.

The chain uses TRBV12-5 and TRBJ2-5; D ambiguous. The CDR3 runs to 15 residues. Germline values: CDR1 LGHNT, CDR2 FRNRAP. V lost 6 bases and J 5 bases, leaving 19 bases between the germline ends. CDR3 region: CASGSPSPQAETQYF. CDR3 nucleotide sequence: TGTGCTAGTGGCTCCCCCAGCCCCCAGGCGGAGACCCAGTACTTC. The complete variable domain, with remaining parts taken from reference TRBV12-5 and TRBJ2-5, reads DARVTQTPRHKVTEMGQEVTMRCQPILGHNTVFWYRQTMMQGLELLAYFRNRAPLDDSGMPKDRFSAEMPDATLATLKIQPSEPRDSAVYFCASGSPSPQAETQYFGPGTRLLVL.

The chain couples TRBV7-3 to TRBJ2-1, with D unresolved. Trimming pared 2 bases from V and 3 bases from J, leaving 14 bases between. CDR3 length: 16 amino acids. Per germline, CDR1 SGHTA and CDR2 FQGTGA. The CDR3 is CASSLSPPAVYNEQFF. DNA of the CDR3: TGTGCCAGCAGCTTATCTCCCCCAGCCGTCTACAATGAGCAGTTCTTC.

This clonotype was detected ten times or more. J is TRBJ2-1 and V is TRBV12-3 or TRBV12-4; 9 bases fit TRBD2. V shed 6 bases, J shed 9 bases, and the junction held 12 bases outside the gene matches. The CDR3 totals 15 residues. Written as DNA, the CDR3 is TGTGCCAGCAGGAGAGGAGGCGGGGGGGCTTCTGAGCAGTTCTTC. Translation: CASRRGGGGASEQFF.

The chain has TRBV7-3 and TRBJ1-4; 7 positions match TRBD1. The CDR3 extends over 17 amino acids. The germline gives CDR1 SGHTA, CDR2 FQGTGA. J was trimmed by 0 bases and V by 2 bases; bases with no gene match: 6. The CDR3 loop reads CASSLAGTDSTNEKLFF. CDR3 coding DNA: TGTGCCAGCAGCTTAGCCGGGACAGACTCAACTAATGAAAAACTGTTTTTT.

This clonotype appeared many times. This rearrangement joins TRBV9 to TRBJ2-3; D is unresolved. The V gene's germline CDR1 is SGDLS and CDR2 YYNGEE. The CDR3 sequence is 12 residues long. V shed 0 bases and J shed 6 bases, with 5 bases lying between them. CDR3 nucleotide sequence: TGTGCCAGCAGCGTAGTAGGTGATACGCAGTATTTT. It encodes CASSVVGDTQYF.

Written as DNA, the CDR3 is TGTGCCAGCAGCCCAGGGGGCTGGGGCTACACCTTC. It is translated as CASSPGGWGYTF. This chain uses TRBV3-1 with TRBJ1-2; 8 nucleotides match TRBD1. The ends lost 4 bases at V and 8 bases at J; junction bases unmatched: 3. This CDR3 comprises 12 residues. CDR1 LGHDT and CDR2 YNNKEL come from the germline V gene (reference sequence).

This clonotype was observed a handful of times. The gene calls are TRBV4-3 and TRBJ2-1; 7 nucleotides align to TRBD1. V was pared by 4 bases and J by 3 bases, with 6 bases of the junction left unmatched. Germline CDR1 reads LGHNA; CDR2 reads YSLEER. CDR3 length equals 15 residues. The CDR3 spells CASSRSGTDYNEQFF. Written as DNA, the CDR3 is TGCGCCAGCAGCCGATCCGGGACAGACTACAATGAGCAGTTCTTC.

V is TRBV11-3 and J is TRBJ2-3; 10 positions agree with TRBD2. This CDR3 has 16 amino acids. Germline V lookup: CDR1 SGHNT, CDR2 YENEEA. V shed 3 bases, J shed 3 bases, and the junction held 6 bases outside the gene matches. CDR3: CASSFDGTSDTDTQYF. The CDR3 coding sequence is TGTGCCAGCAGCTTCGATGGGACTAGCGATACAGATACGCAGTATTTT.

V and J are TRBV5-4 and TRBJ2-1; possibly TRBD2 for D (6 bases). Germline V gene data show CDR1 as SGHNT and CDR2 as YYREEE (reference sequence). This CDR3 contains 14 residues. Between the trimmed V and J ends, which lost 2 bases and 9 bases, there was a span of 15 bases. The CDR3 here is CASSLPGVFSEQFF. CDR3 sequence (DNA): TGTGCCAGCAGCTTACCGGGGGTGTTTAGTGAGCAGTTCTTC.

A few counts support this clonotype. CDR3 nucleotide sequence: TGTGCCAGCTCACCATCCCAGCTAAGACGGGCGGGGGAGTTCTTC. Its translation is CASSPSQLRRAGEFF. The V call is TRBV18, the J call TRBJ2-1; 7 bases map to TRBD2. With V trimmed by 2 bases and J by 14 bases, 15 bases remained unmatched. This CDR3 is 15 amino acids long. Germline V lookup: CDR1 KGHSH, CDR2 LQKENI. Drawing the rest from reference TRBV18 and TRBJ2-1, the complete variable domain is NAGVMQNPRHLVRRRGQEARLRCSPMKGHSHVYWYRQLPEEGLKFMVYLQKENIIDESGMPKERFSAEFPKEGPSILRIQQVVRGDSAAYFCASSPSQLRRAGEFFGPGTRLTVL.

The chain combines TRBV30 with TRBJ1-3; D is uncertain. The germline V gene encodes CDR1 GTSNPN and CDR2 SVGIG (reference sequence). Trimming removed 7 bases from V and 4 bases from J, with 20 bases in between. CDR3 size: 15 residues. The CDR3 DNA sequence: TGTGCCTCCCGAGCCGCTGGGGTGAGAGGAAACACCATATATTTT. Protein product: CASRAAGVRGNTIYF.

This clonotype was detected ten times or more. The chain carries TRBV2 and TRBJ1-2; D is unclear. The V and J ends lost 0 bases and 6 bases respectively, with 11 bases between them. The CDR3 has 14 residues. In germline, CDR1 is SNHLY, CDR2 FYNNEI. The CDR3 reads CASSEASRLHGYTF. CDR3 sequence (DNA): TGTGCCAGCAGTGAAGCCTCACGGCTTCATGGCTACACCTTC. Filled out from reference TRBV2 and TRBJ1-2, the complete variable domain reads EPEVTQTPSHQVTQMGQEVILRCVPISNHLYFYWYRQILGQKVEFLVSFYNNEISEKSEIFDDQFSVERPDGSNFTLKIRSTKLEDSAMYFCASSEASRLHGYTFGSGTRLTVV.

This clonotype appeared many times. J is TRBJ2-3 and V is TRBV6-2 or TRBV6-3; D not resolved. V was clipped by 6 bases and J by 6 bases, with 13 bases between them. Per the germline V gene, CDR1 is MNHEY and CDR2 is SVGEGT. CDR3 length equals 13 residues. The CDR3 DNA reads as TGTGCCAGCAGCTCCCCCCCGTTGGATACGCAGTATTTT. It is translated as CASSSPPLDTQYF.

This clonotype was counted only a few times. This chain uses TRBV7-6 with TRBJ2-1; D is ambiguous. The CDR3 consists of 14 residues. V was cut by 4 bases and J by 5 bases, with 12 bases left in between. CDR1 SGHVS and CDR2 FNYEAQ come from the germline V gene. The CDR3 spells CASSYGPSNNEQFF. For the CDR3, the DNA is TGTGCCAGCAGCTACGGGCCCAGTAACAATGAGCAGTTCTTC.

This clonotype was counted ten times or more. The chain joins TRBV5-4 to TRBJ1-1; D is perhaps TRBD1 (5 bases). The CDR3 loop spans 15 amino acids. V was shortened by 1 base and J by 5 bases, with 15 bases between the two germline ends. CDR1 is SGHNT and CDR2 is YYREEE in the germline V gene (reference sequence). CDR3 in amino acids: CASSLSSAGWTEAFF. As DNA, the CDR3 is TGTGCCAGCAGCTTGTCGTCGGCAGGGTGGACTGAAGCTTTCTTT.

This clonotype was observed many times. The chain joins TRBV3-1 to TRBJ2-7; maybe TRBD2 (6 bases). Trimming took 0 bases from V and 4 from J, leaving 13 bases between them. This CDR3 has 15 residues. The germline CDR1 and CDR2 sequences are LGHDT and YNNKEL (reference sequence). The CDR3 DNA is TGTGCCAGCAGCCAAGAAAGGAGGGTCGGGTACGAGCAGTACTTC. Translated: CASSQERRVGYEQYF.

This clonotype was counted at least ten times. V gene TRBV19 combines with J gene TRBJ2-7, with 10 bases fitting TRBD1. Germline lookup yields CDR1 LNHDA and CDR2 SQIVND (reference sequence). Unmatched junction bases numbered 6, after V lost 6 bases and J lost 4 bases. This CDR3 comprises 14 residues. CDR3 residues: CASSPTGQGYEQYF. The CDR3 region has the DNA TGTGCCAGTAGCCCCACGGGACAGGGGTACGAGCAGTACTTC.